The next 10 T cell receptor beta chains were all read from a single sample in a study of blood T cell repertoires in COVID-19. Here immunoSEQ multiplex PCR was the method, and the copy in TCRdb shows in-frame clones only, minus some. The sample holds under 170,000 clones, over 65% seen once. The sample taken for sequencing was peripheral blood. Receptors were obtained from a man in his 70s with acute or convalescent COVID-19.

The V and J genes are TRBV6-5 and TRBJ1-6; D is possibly TRBD1 (5 bases). Germline V gene sequence: CDR1 MNHEY, CDR2 SVGAGI. V gave up 10 bases and J gave up 8 bases, with 18 bases separating them. CDR3 size: 14 residues. CDR3 sequence reads: CATHRGGRDSPLHF. In DNA, the CDR3 is TGTGCCACTCATCGGGGGGGACGGGATTCACCCCTCCACTTT.

The rearrangement links TRBV18 to TRBJ1-4; D is possibly TRBD1 (6 bases). In germline, CDR1 is KGHSH, CDR2 LQKENI. The ends were cut back, 3 bases at V and 4 bases at J, with 15 bases in the middle. The CDR3 spans 16 residues. In DNA, the CDR3 is TGTGCCAGCTCACCCCAACGGACAGCCTATAATGAAAAACTGTTTTTT. It specifies CASSPQRTAYNEKLFF.

V and J are TRBV19 and TRBJ2-2; D perhaps matches TRBD2 (7 bases). V lost 7 bases and J lost 3, with 15 bases in between. The CDR3 consists of 15 residues. Germline loops: CDR1 LNHDA, CDR2 SQIVND (reference sequence). CDR3 amino acids: CASTTQGRDTGELFF. CDR3 bases: TGTGCCAGTACTACTCAGGGGAGGGACACCGGGGAGCTGTTTTTT.

The V and J genes are TRBV6-5 and TRBJ2-7, with TRBD2 matching 11 bases. Trimming took 2 bases from V and 0 from J; bases not matched to a gene: 0. The CDR3 is 15 amino acids. The germline V gene encodes CDR1 MNHEY and CDR2 SVGAGI. The CDR3 spells CASSYTSGSSYEQYF. In nucleotides, the CDR3 is TGTGCCAGCAGTTACACTAGCGGGAGCTCCTACGAGCAGTACTTC.

This chain joins TRBV5-1 and TRBJ2-5; 7 bases match TRBD1. This CDR3 has 15 residues. V shed 0 bases, J shed 3 bases, and the junction held 5 bases outside the gene matches. CDR1 is SGHRS, CDR2 YFSETQ, per germline. The DNA of the CDR3 is TGCGCCAGCAGCTTGGGGGGGACAGCCGAAGAGACCCAGTACTTC. Its protein product is CASSLGGTAEETQYF.

The rearrangement joins TRBV19 to TRBJ1-2; 9 nucleotides line up with TRBD1. Germline V CDR1 and CDR2: LNHDA, SQIVND (reference sequence). The length of the CDR3 is 16 residues. V trimming: 4 bases; J trimming: 5 bases; junction bases outside the gene matches: 11. This CDR3 is CASSRRDRALGYGYTF. CDR3 nucleotide sequence: TGTGCCAGTAGTAGAAGGGACAGGGCCCTGGGATATGGCTACACCTTC.

This clone was observed a few times. The chain is built from TRBV5-1 and TRBJ2-3; the match to TRBD1 covers 9 bases. This CDR3 spans 16 amino acids. Trimming took 8 bases from V and 3 from J; bases not matched to a gene: 13. The germline gives CDR1 SGHRS, CDR2 YFSETQ. The CDR3 spells CASSSFGTGPTDTQYF. The CDR3 DNA reads as TGCGCCAGTTCGTCCTTTGGGACAGGGCCAACAGATACGCAGTATTTT.

This chain connects TRBV23-1 to TRBJ2-7; TRBD1 is a possible D gene (6 bases). TRBV23-1 falls under the ORF class, with uncertain function. Trimming removed 0 bases from V and 2 bases from J, with 26 bases in between. This CDR3 spans 20 amino acids. The CDR3 reads CASSQSSPGQQLQEAYEQYF. Here the CDR3 DNA reads TGCGCCAGCAGTCAATCGTCCCCCGGACAGCAGCTCCAAGAGGCCTACGAGCAGTACTTC.

This clone was counted once. The chain uses TRBV7-9 and TRBJ2-3, with 9 positions matching TRBD1. The CDR3 is 18 residues long. Per germline, CDR1 SEHNR and CDR2 FQNEAQ (reference sequence). J lost 3 bases, V lost 7 bases, and 17 bases had no gene match. The CDR3 protein is CASIPQLTGTGPTDTQYF. The CDR3 DNA follows: TGTGCCAGCATCCCCCAACTAACCGGGACAGGGCCGACAGATACGCAGTATTTT.

This sequence joins TRBV6-1 and TRBJ1-4; tentative D call: TRBD1 (5 bases). V lost 4 bases and J 0 bases, leaving 18 bases between the germline ends. Germline V CDR1 and CDR2: MNHNS, SASEGT. The CDR3 is 18 residues long. Here the CDR3 reads CASSARGRALATNEKLFF. In DNA form, the CDR3 reads TGTGCCAGCAGTGCTCGAGGCAGGGCCCTCGCAACTAATGAAAAACTGTTTTTT.